This T cell receptor (beta chain) was observed in a study of blood T cell repertoires in COVID-19. The CDR3 covers 17 residues. V shed 5 bases, J shed 0 bases, and the junction held 3 bases outside the gene matches. Germline values: CDR1 SGHTA, CDR2 FQGNSA. Per the original methods: Reference gene primers were amplified, and this amplification served to estimate nucleated cell counts. Some clones are missing from TCRdb's copy, which holds only in-frame ones; the method was immunoSEQ multiplex PCR. V and J calls and clone size come straight from that table; D and trimming were deduced from the DNA. The data hold about 120,000 clones, with about four fifths observed a single time.

This chain connects TRBV7-2 to TRBJ2-1; 14 nucleotides line up with TRBD2. Source material: peripheral blood. This receptor was identified in a woman in her 70s with acute or convalescent COVID-19. This CDR3 is CASSRLAGGPSYNEQFF. In DNA, the CDR3 is TGTGCCAGCAGCAGACTAGCGGGGGGGCCCTCCTACAATGAGCAGTTCTTC.